This T cell receptor (beta chain) was identified during a study of metastatic and nonmetastatic thyroid tumors. Looking at the study overall: Malignant and benign thyroid patients had repertoires compared in peripheral blood and tumor or nodule tissue.

There were no patients who had received any treatment before thyroid surgery. CDR3 length: 16 amino acids. The J segment lost 0 bases and the V segment lost 4 bases, leaving 9 bases of the junction unmatched. Looked up from germline, CDR1 is DFQATT and CDR2 is SNEGSKA (reference sequence). General observations from the study: For both blood and tumor, malignant thyroid tumors reportedly showed significantly higher TCR beta diversity than benign nodules did.

As regards this clone: Its antigen is not identified.

TCRdb reprocessed the PCR reads via MiXCR. Seen here are about 41,000 clones, 24% observed once, and the top ten hold roughly 15%. Sequencing was done on a sample of tumor tissue. This chain connects TRBV20-1 to TRBJ1-5, with 7 positions matching TRBD1. This clonotype was obtained from a female donor with papillary thyroid cancer or a benign thyroid nodule (not recorded which). Some clones in this sample may be carry-over from other donors' samples. CDR3 protein: CSATGTDTYSNQPQHF. The CDR3 DNA reads TGCAGTGCTACCGGGACAGATACATATAGCAATCAGCCCCAGCATTTT.